A selection of T cell receptor beta chains follows, all from one sample in a study of cytomegalovirus exposure and HLA in healthy donors. TCRdb's copy holds only in-frame clones and misses some; the assay was immunoSEQ multiplex PCR. The sample includes fewer than 200,000 clones, under 85% of them seen just once. Sequenced input: PBMCs. The receptors originated from a woman younger than 35 in good health and CMV-seropositive. The CDR3 runs from the conserved cysteine through the conserved F or W. A D gene is named only where the DNA matches it firmly. The size field is filled for only some rows; it gives once, few, many or a size class.

v_gene,j_gene,abundance,d_gene,CDR3nt,CDR3aa
TRBV9,TRBJ1-2,-,TRBD1,TGTGCCAGCAGCGAGGGGGGACAGGGGGCTTGGTATGGCTACACCTTC,CASSEGGQGAWYGYTF
TRBV10-1,TRBJ2-3,-,TRBD2,TGCGCCAGCAGTGCTCCTAGCGGCACCACAGATACGCAGTATTTT,CASSAPSGTTDTQYF
TRBV27,TRBJ1-2,-,TRBD1,TGTGCCAGCGGGGCCGGGACAGGGATAATTGGCTACACCTTC,CASGAGTGIIGYTF
TRBV30,TRBJ2-7,-,-,TGTGCCTGGGGGTCGGGCTCCTACGAGCAGTACTTC,CAWGSGSYEQYF
TRBV6-1,TRBJ2-7,-,-,TGTGCCAGCAGTGGGGAACAGGGTGAATTCTACGAGCAGTACTTC,CASSGEQGEFYEQYF
TRBV7-2,TRBJ2-3,-,TRBD2,TGTGCCAGCAGCTTACATAGCGGGGGGGGAACAGATACGCAGTATTTT,CASSLHSGGGTDTQYF
TRBV4-3,TRBJ2-7,few,-,TGCGCCAGCAGCCAAGATGTGGGCCCGTCCTACGAGCAGTACTTC,CASSQDVGPSYEQYF
TRBV6-5,TRBJ2-1,-,-,TGTGCCAGCAGTTTATATCGGGACACCATCAATGAGCAGTTCTTC,CASSLYRDTINEQFF
TRBV5-1,TRBJ2-5,-,-,TGCGCCAGCAGCTTGGGAGCTAAAGAGACCCAGTACTTC,CASSLGAKETQYF
TRBV7-9,TRBJ1-6,-,-,TGTGCCAGCAGCTTAAGGGGGACCGATAATTCACCCCTCCACTTT,CASSLRGTDNSPLHF
TRBV11-3,TRBJ2-2,-,-,TGTGCCAGCAGCTTCTCCAACACCGGGGAGCTGTTTTTT,CASSFSNTGELFF
TRBV28,TRBJ1-1,few,-,TGTGCCAGCATTGTCCCGACAGGACTTGAAGCTTTCTTT,CASIVPTGLEAFF
TRBV7-8,TRBJ2-1,-,-,TGTGCCAGCAGCTCGGACTCGTACGGCGAGCAGTTCTTC,CASSSDSYGEQFF
TRBV7-9,TRBJ1-6,-,-,TGTGCCAGCAGCCTTACGGATTCACCCCTCCACTTT,CASSLTDSPLHF
TRBV28,TRBJ1-4,-,-,TGTGCCAGCAGCACCCCGGACTCTAATGAAAAACTGTTTTTT,CASSTPDSNEKLFF
TRBV15,TRBJ2-7,-,-,TGTGCCACCAGCAGAGATCGTTTTAGGGGCTCCTACGAGCAGTACTTC,CATSRDRFRGSYEQYF
TRBV29-1,TRBJ2-1,few,TRBD1,TGCAGCGTTGAAGAAAGGACAGGGGGGAATGAGCAGTTCTTC,CSVEERTGGNEQFF
TRBV7-9,TRBJ1-4,-,TRBD1,TGTTCCAGCAGCCCGCCCGACAGGGGGCATGAAAAACTGTTTTTT,CSSSPPDRGHEKLFF
TRBV28,TRBJ1-2,-,-,TGTGCCAGCAGTCCTCCCGACAGGCCCCGCTATGGCTACACCTTC,CASSPPDRPRYGYTF
TRBV11-2,TRBJ2-7,-,TRBD1,TGTGCCAGCAGCCACTATTCAGGGGGCGGGTCCTACGAGCAGTACTTC,CASSHYSGGGSYEQYF
TRBV7-8,TRBJ2-7,-,TRBD1,TGTGCCAGCAGCTTCCGGGACAGCTCCTACGAGCAGTACTTC,CASSFRDSSYEQYF
TRBV7-9,TRBJ1-5,-,-,TGTGCCAGCAGCTCAGGATCGTATAGCAATCAGCCCCAGCATTTT,CASSSGSYSNQPQHF
TRBV13,TRBJ2-4,-,-,TGTGCCAGCAGCTCCCACCGAGAAAACATTCAGTACTTC,CASSSHRENIQYF
TRBV5-4,TRBJ2-7,few,TRBD1,TGTGCCAGCAGTCGAATCGGACAGGGGGGCGAGCAGTACTTC,CASSRIGQGGEQYF
TRBV30,TRBJ2-4,-,-,TGTGCCTGGAGTGTACTCGACAGGATGACCAAAAACATTCAGTACTTC,CAWSVLDRMTKNIQYF
TRBV27,TRBJ2-7,-,-,TGTGCCAGCAGTCAGGGACTGGGAAGCTCCTACGAGCAGTACTTC,CASSQGLGSSYEQYF
TRBV19,TRBJ1-5,-,TRBD1,TGTGCCAGTAGCCTATCATCGACAGGGTGGAGGCATTTT,CASSLSSTGWRHF
TRBV2,TRBJ2-7,few,-,TGTGCCAGCAGCGAAGGCGCTCTTAGCTCCTACGAGCAGTACTTC,CASSEGALSSYEQYF
TRBV9,TRBJ1-2,-,TRBD1,TGTGCCAGCAGCCCCGGAGGACAGGGGAGGGGTGGCTACACCTTC,CASSPGGQGRGGYTF
TRBV5-4,TRBJ1-1,-,-,TGTGCCAGCAGCCGGGGGGGCGAGATAGTCGGTGGAGCTTTCTTT,CASSRGGEIVGGAFF
TRBV7-9,TRBJ2-2,-,TRBD1,TGTGCCAGCAGCAACCGGGACAGGGGTTTTACCGGGGAGCTGTTTTTT,CASSNRDRGFTGELFF
TRBV27,TRBJ2-7,-,TRBD1,TGTGCCAGCAGTCCCTGGGACAGTTCTTACGAGCAGTACTTC,CASSPWDSSYEQYF
TRBV9,TRBJ2-1,-,TRBD2,TGTGCCAGCAGCATGGGGGCGGGGGGGCCATTTGAGCAGTTCTTC,CASSMGAGGPFEQFF
TRBV6-1,TRBJ2-2,-,TRBD1,TGTGCCAGCAGTGAACAGGGGGCGGGCGGGGAGCTGTTTTTT,CASSEQGAGGELFF
TRBV7-2,TRBJ2-3,-,TRBD2,TGTGCCAGCAGCTTAGTGGGGGGGAGCACAGATACGCAGTATTTT,CASSLVGGSTDTQYF
TRBV11-3,TRBJ2-1,-,-,TGTGCCAGCAGCCCCTGGGACAGCAAGGAGGGTGAGCAGTTCTTC,CASSPWDSKEGEQFF
TRBV6-6,TRBJ2-2,few,-,TGTGCCAGCAGTTACCTCACCGGGGGGAACACCGGGGAGCTGTTTTTT,CASSYLTGGNTGELFF
TRBV7-9,TRBJ2-7,-,-,TGTTCCAGCAGCTTTCCCCGAGGCGAGCAGTACTTC,CSSSFPRGEQYF
TRBV5-4,TRBJ2-2,few,-,TGTGCCAGCAGCTTGGGTCCCGGGGGGCAACCCGGGGAGCTGTTTTTT,CASSLGPGGQPGELFF
TRBV7-2,TRBJ1-6,few,-,TGTGCCAGCAGCTACGGACAGCTCACCAGTAATTCACCCCTCCACTTT,CASSYGQLTSNSPLHF
TRBV7-2,TRBJ1-6,-,TRBD1,TGTGCCAGCAGCCGGGACAGGGGGAATCTGAATTCACCCCTCCACTTT,CASSRDRGNLNSPLHF
TRBV7-8,TRBJ2-7,-,-,TGTGCCAGCAGCTTTACTGAGGGCAGCTCCTACGAGCAGTACTTC,CASSFTEGSSYEQYF
TRBV19,TRBJ2-1,-,TRBD2,TGTGCCAGTAGTCCCTATACCCTAGCGGGGGGGCCTGACAATGAGCAGTTCTTC,CASSPYTLAGGPDNEQFF
TRBV9,TRBJ2-3,-,-,TGTGCCAGCAGCGTACAGGGTAACCCAGATACGCAGTATTTT,CASSVQGNPDTQYF
TRBV2,TRBJ2-2,-,TRBD2,TGTGCCAGCAGTGAAGCTCTAGCGGAATTCGGGGAGCTGTTTTTT,CASSEALAEFGELFF
TRBV5-4,TRBJ2-5,-,TRBD2,TGTGCCAGCAGCCAAGGGACTAGCGGGGGCCAAGAGACCCAGTACTTC,CASSQGTSGGQETQYF